The 9 T cell receptor beta chains given below trace back to one sample, sequenced in a study of T-cell reconstitution after alpha-beta-depleted transplantation in children (dated by TCRdb to between 2015 and 2016). Library creation used PCR. The run used an Illumina HiSeq 2500. TCR libraries were prepared with molecular barcoding, using unique molecular identifiers to normalize TCRbeta repertoire quantification. TCRdb passed the public sequencing reads through fastp at Q25 and MiXCR, retaining productive beta sequences. A single entry per CDR3 protein holds the most common genes and DNA from its merged rows. This sample lists about 980,000 distinct CDR3 sequences; about 29% were detected once. The top ten constitute approximately 30% of the sample. Read against the paper, the sample's treatment or condition label means: allogeneic hematopoietic cell transplantation with graft depleted of TCRalphabeta T cells and CD19 B cells.

This sample comprised PBMCs, mostly from graft donor cells, obtained 360 days after TCRalphabeta/CD19-depleted stem cell transplant. All receptors come from a boy under three years old who had a stem cell transplant for SCID, so the T cells may come from the graft donor.

The V and J genes are TRBV6-1 and TRBJ2-7; TRBD1 might be the D (5 bases). The germline gives CDR1 MNHNS, CDR2 SASEGT. This CDR3 has 16 residues. V shed 8 bases and J shed 4 bases, with 24 bases lying between them. In DNA form, the CDR3 reads TGTGCCAGCTCCCTTACCTTTGACAGCCCTTTGTACGAGCAGTACTTC. This sequence encodes CASSLTFDSPLYEQYF.

Only a few counts were recorded for this clonotype. The DNA of the CDR3 is TGTGCCAGCAGCGTAGTGGTAGTCCCCGTCGAGCAGTTCTTC. Translated, it gives CASSVVVVPVEQFF. The chain has TRBV9 and TRBJ2-1; D not resolved. The CDR3 totals 14 residues. CDR1 and CDR2 from the germline V gene are SGDLS and YYNGEE. V lost 0 bases and J lost 10, with 14 bases in between.

This chain links TRBV20-1 with TRBJ2-7; 12 nucleotides match TRBD2. CDR1 and CDR2 from the germline V gene are DFQATT and SNEGSKA (reference sequence). The CDR3 extends over 16 amino acids. V lost 4 bases, J lost 2 bases, and 9 bases stayed unmatched. CDR3 sequence reads: CSAITGLAGWAYEQYF. The CDR3 DNA reads TGCAGTGCTATAACAGGACTAGCGGGATGGGCCTACGAGCAGTACTTC.

This clonotype turned up a few times. This chain links TRBV2 with TRBJ1-5; tentative D call: TRBD1 (5 bases). The CDR3 has 15 residues. V gave up 1 base and J gave up 4 bases, with 11 bases separating them. Germline V gene sequence: CDR1 SNHLY, CDR2 FYNNEI. The CDR3 region has the DNA TGTGCCAGCAGTGAAGAAGGGGTGAGGAATCAGCCCCAGCATTTT. It encodes CASSEEGVRNQPQHF. Full variable domain (remainder filled in from reference TRBV2 and TRBJ1-5): EPEVTQTPSHQVTQMGQEVILRCVPISNHLYFYWYRQILGQKVEFLVSFYNNEISEKSEIFDDQFSVERPDGSNFTLKIRSTKLEDSAMYFCASSEEGVRNQPQHFGDGTRLSIL.

This clonotype has only a few counts. The chain carries TRBV6-2 or TRBV6-3 and TRBJ2-1; D unresolved. The CDR3 sequence is 16 residues long. Germline CDR1 is MNHEY and CDR2 is SVGEGT. Trimming took off 4 bases at V and 0 bases at J, with 13 bases between the two ends. In DNA form, the CDR3 reads TGTGCCAGCAGTTCGCCCCTAGGCCCCTCCTACAATGAGCAGTTCTTC. It codes for CASSSPLGPSYNEQFF.

The chain employs TRBV4-1 and TRBJ1-2; tentative D call: TRBD1 (5 bases). Germline V gene data show CDR1 as MGHRA and CDR2 as YSYEKL. The CDR3 sequence is 14 residues long. V dropped 1 base and J dropped 5 bases, with 11 bases sitting between them. The CDR3 sequence is CASSQVIRDYGYTF. For the CDR3, the DNA is TGCGCCAGCAGCCAAGTCATCAGGGATTATGGCTACACCTTC.

This chain links TRBV5-1 with TRBJ1-2; weak D call: TRBD1 (6 bases). Germline-derived CDR1 and CDR2 are SGHRS and YFSETQ. Trimming removed 0 bases at V and 3 bases at J, with 12 bases between. There are 15 residues in the CDR3. CDR3 residues: CASSLALRGYYGYTF. CDR3 coding DNA: TGCGCCAGCAGCTTGGCCCTCAGGGGTTACTATGGCTACACCTTC.

V gene TRBV25-1 combines with J gene TRBJ1-6; 7 bases align to TRBD1. The CDR3 length is 17 residues. V trimming: 8 bases; J trimming: 0 bases; junction bases outside the gene matches: 10. CDR1 is MGHDK, CDR2 SYGVNS, per germline. The chain's CDR3 is CASRRQGMSSYNSPLHF. The CDR3 DNA follows: TGTGCCAGCCGGAGACAGGGAATGAGCTCCTATAATTCACCCCTCCACTTT.

This clonotype was seen many times. This chain connects TRBV20-1 to TRBJ2-2; no clear D. Germline V lookup: CDR1 DFQATT, CDR2 SNEGSKA (reference sequence). The CDR3 totals 14 residues. Trimming left V 1 base short and J 2 bases short, with 8 bases between. As DNA, the CDR3 is TGCAGTGCTAGAGTGAAGGGTAACACCGGGGAGCTGTTTTTT. Amino acid sequence: CSARVKGNTGELFF.